This entry lists 29 T cell receptor beta chains sequenced from one sample in a study of PD-1 blockade in classical Hodgkin lymphoma. Time point here: cycle 4 day 1 (C4D1), after 5 to 7 weeks of nivolumab. Autologous stem cell transplantation was followed by relapse in every patient, and brentuximab vedotin exposure varied. Here immunoSEQ multiplex PCR was the method, and the copy in TCRdb shows in-frame clones only, minus some. This table has 64,000 or so clones, around nine tenths appearing once. This material consisted of peripheral blood mononuclear cells (PBMCs), taken before the fourth cycle of nivolumab. These TCRs come from a human donor with classical Hodgkin lymphoma.

The rearrangement uses TRBV5-5 and TRBJ1-1, with D unclear. Trimming pared 0 bases from V and 1 base from J, leaving 4 bases between. The CDR3 extends over 13 amino acids. The germline V gene encodes CDR1 SGHKS and CDR2 YYEKEE (reference sequence). CDR3 DNA: TGTGCCAGCAGCTTGGATGAGAACACTGAAGCTTTCTTT. The encoded protein is CASSLDENTEAFF.

This clone was recorded only once. The chain combines TRBV5-4 with TRBJ2-7; 7 bases agree with TRBD1. Losses at the gene ends were 2 bases for V and 6 bases for J; bases not matched to a gene: 8. Germline CDR1 SGHNT, CDR2 YYREEE (reference sequence). The CDR3 covers 14 residues. In DNA, the CDR3 is TGTGCCAGCAGCTTAACAGGGGAGTATTCCGAGCAGTACTTC. This gives the protein CASSLTGEYSEQYF.

The rearrangement joins TRBV27 to TRBJ2-7; tentatively, D is TRBD1 or TRBD2 (6 bases each). The germline CDR1 and CDR2 sequences are MNHEY and SMNVEV (reference sequence). V was trimmed by 5 bases and J by 4 bases, leaving 15 bases between them. The CDR3 has 14 amino acids. The CDR3 DNA reads TGTGCCAGCAGTAAAGGGGGGACAACATACGAGCAGTACTTC. Translation gives CASSKGGTTYEQYF.

The rearrangement joins TRBV4-1 to TRBJ2-5; a weak D match, TRBD2 (5 bases). In germline, CDR1 is MGHRA, CDR2 YSYEKL. The length of the CDR3 is 15 residues. The germline V and J ends were trimmed by 4 bases and 5 bases, with 17 bases remaining between them. The CDR3 coding sequence is TGCGCCAGCAGCCGCAGCCCGCTAGCCCGGGAGACCCAGTACTTC. Translating it yields CASSRSPLARETQYF.

V is TRBV16 and J is TRBJ2-7, with D maybe TRBD2 (5 bases). This CDR3 comprises 14 residues. Germline V lookup: CDR1 KGHSY, CDR2 FQNENV. Trimming stripped 4 bases from V and 3 bases from J, with 13 bases between. The CDR3 sequence is CASSLERFDYEQYF. CDR3 DNA: TGTGCCAGCAGCCTTGAGCGGTTCGACTACGAGCAGTACTTC.

The chain links TRBV27 to TRBJ1-5; TRBD1 aligns across 7 bases. Germline V gives CDR1 MNHEY, CDR2 SMNVEV (reference sequence). CDR3 length equals 14 residues. V lost 7 bases, J lost 4 bases, and 7 bases stayed unmatched. CDR3 amino acids: CASKTGTANQPQHF. The CDR3 DNA follows: TGTGCCAGCAAGACCGGGACAGCGAATCAGCCCCAGCATTTT.

The rearrangement links TRBV7-8 to TRBJ1-6; D remains ambiguous. This CDR3 is built from 16 residues. Deletions cut 0 bases from V and 10 bases from J, with 16 bases between. From germline, CDR1 is SGHVS and CDR2 FQNEAQ. The CDR3 spells CASSLALVSGGSPLHF. CDR3 DNA: TGTGCCAGCAGCTTAGCGCTGGTGTCAGGCGGGTCACCCCTCCACTTT.

The V gene is TRBV27, the J gene TRBJ2-1, with D tentatively TRBD1 (5 bases). Germline V gene sequence: CDR1 MNHEY, CDR2 SMNVEV (reference sequence). There are 15 residues in the CDR3. V shed 6 bases and J shed 2 bases, with 14 bases lying between them. The CDR3 DNA is TGTGCCAGCAGCCTAGGAGTGGGGCCCTACAATGAGCAGTTCTTC. Translated: CASSLGVGPYNEQFF.

The rearrangement uses TRBV5-1 and TRBJ2-2, with D perhaps matching TRBD1 (5 bases). Germline CDR1 reads SGHRS; CDR2 reads YFSETQ. The germline V and J ends were trimmed by 5 bases and 0 bases, with 11 bases remaining between them. The CDR3 extends over 15 amino acids. The CDR3 sequence is CASSFDRPNTGELFF. CDR3 in DNA: TGCGCCAGCAGTTTCGACAGACCGAACACCGGGGAGCTGTTTTTT.

The chain couples TRBV5-5 to TRBJ1-5; no clear D gene. V lost 0 bases to trimming and J lost 1 base, with 8 bases between them. Germline V lookup: CDR1 SGHKS, CDR2 YYEKEE (reference sequence). The CDR3 is 15 residues long. The CDR3 DNA reads as TGTGCCAGCAGCTTGGCCCCGGACAGCAATCAGCCCCAGCATTTT. Protein product: CASSLAPDSNQPQHF.

The gene calls are TRBV27 and TRBJ2-2; TRBD1 matches at 10 bases. V lost 2 bases and J lost 1; bases outside the gene matches: 4. Germline V CDR1 and CDR2: MNHEY, SMNVEV (reference sequence). The CDR3 sequence is 17 residues long. The CDR3 region has the DNA TGTGCCAGCAGTTTACTGACAGGGGGCGTGAACACCGGGGAGCTGTTTTTT. Translated: CASSLLTGGVNTGELFF.

This rearrangement joins TRBV6-1 to TRBJ1-4, with D possibly TRBD1 on 6 matching bases. The germline V gene encodes CDR1 MNHNS and CDR2 SASEGT. Trimming left V 0 bases short and J 4 bases short, with 12 bases between. This CDR3 is built from 16 residues. This CDR3 reads CASSEALGGSNEKLFF. The CDR3 bases are TGTGCCAGCAGTGAAGCGCTGGGGGGCAGTAATGAAAAACTGTTTTTT.

The chain is built from TRBV7-6 and TRBJ2-3, with D perhaps matching TRBD1 (5 bases). The CDR3 spans 17 residues. The germline gives CDR1 SGHVS, CDR2 FNYEAQ. Between the trimmed V and J ends, which lost 0 bases and 3 bases, there was a span of 16 bases. CDR3 nucleotides: TGTGCCAGCAGCTTAGCCCCCCCCTCGCAGGGTACAGATACGCAGTATTTT. Residues: CASSLAPPSQGTDTQYF.

V gene TRBV5-1 combines with J gene TRBJ2-1; D is uncertain. Germline CDR1 and CDR2: SGHRS and YFSETQ. The CDR3 loop spans 15 amino acids. The V end was cut by 0 bases, the J end by 4 bases, with 11 bases between. CDR3 coding DNA: TGCGCCAGCAGCTTGGGTGACGGAATGTACAATGAGCAGTTCTTC. This translates into CASSLGDGMYNEQFF.

The J gene is TRBJ1-5, the V gene TRBV25-1; 10 bases fit TRBD1. V lost 1 base, J lost 7 bases, and 4 bases stayed unmatched. CDR3 length: 15 amino acids. The V gene's germline CDR1 is MGHDK and CDR2 SYGVNS. The CDR3 DNA sequence: TGTGCCAGCAGTGAATGGGGGACAGGGGACCAGCCCCAGCATTTT. As protein: CASSEWGTGDQPQHF. The full variable domain, in which reference TRBV25-1 and TRBJ1-5 provide the parts outside the CDR3, is EADIYQTPRYLVIGTGKKITLECSQTMGHDKMYWYQQDPGMELHLIHYSYGVNSTEKGDLSSESTVSRIRTEHFPLTLESARPSHTSQYLCASSEWGTGDQPQHFGDGTRLSIL.

This sequence joins TRBV9 and TRBJ1-3; the D is unclear. CDR1 and CDR2 from the germline V gene are SGDLS and YYNGEE. Trimming took off 0 bases at V and 0 bases at J, with 7 bases between the two ends. The CDR3 is 15 amino acids. CDR3 amino acids: CASSVGRFSGNTIYF. CDR3 nucleotide sequence: TGTGCCAGCAGCGTAGGGAGATTCTCTGGAAACACCATATATTTT.

The CDR3 DNA reads as TGTGCCAGCAGTTTCTCCCACCCTACCACAGATACGCAGTATTTT. Its protein product is CASSFSHPTTDTQYF. The chain is built from TRBV6-5 and TRBJ2-3, with D unclear. CDR1 is MNHEY and CDR2 is SVGAGI in the germline V gene. The CDR3 has 15 residues. Trimming stripped 4 bases from V and 2 bases from J, with 13 bases between.

The V gene is TRBV15, the J gene TRBJ2-3; the match to TRBD2 covers 12 bases. Trimming at V came to 0 bases and at J to 7 bases, leaving 17 bases not matched to a gene. The CDR3 extends over 20 amino acids. Germline CDR1 is LNHNV and CDR2 is YYDKDF (reference sequence). The CDR3 protein is CATSRDQGRVVTSGRNTQYF. As DNA, the CDR3 is TGTGCCACCAGCAGAGATCAAGGAAGGGTTGTGACTAGCGGGAGAAATACGCAGTATTTT. Filled out from reference TRBV15 and TRBJ2-3, the complete variable domain reads DAMVIQNPRYQVTQFGKPVTLSCSQTLNHNVMYWYQQKSSQAPKLLFHYYDKDFNNEADTPDNFQSRRPNTSFCFLDIRSPGLGDTAMYLCATSRDQGRVVTSGRNTQYFGPGTRLTVL.

The rearrangement links TRBV13 to TRBJ2-1; D unresolved. Between the trimmed V and J ends, which lost 5 bases and 8 bases, there was a span of 19 bases. Germline-derived CDR1 and CDR2 are PRHDT and FYEKMQ (reference sequence). This CDR3 has 15 amino acids. CDR3 DNA sequence: TGTGCCAGCAGCACCCGGGCCTTCCTCGTGCATGAGCAGTTCTTC. This sequence encodes CASSTRAFLVHEQFF.

This rearrangement joins TRBV7-9 to TRBJ2-2; D gene unclear. V lost 1 base to trimming and J lost 2 bases, with 8 bases between them. Germline V gives CDR1 SEHNR, CDR2 FQNEAQ (reference sequence). The CDR3 totals 15 residues. The CDR3 DNA follows: TGTGCCAGCAGCTTAGTTCACCTAAACACCGGGGAGCTGTTTTTT. Translation gives CASSLVHLNTGELFF.

This sequence joins TRBV6-1 and TRBJ2-7; either TRBD1 or TRBD2 may fit D (5 bases each). The CDR3 extends over 14 amino acids. V lost 6 bases to trimming and J lost 2 bases, with 14 bases between them. The germline V gene has CDR1 MNHNS and CDR2 SASEGT. CDR3 DNA sequence: TGTGCCAGCAGACCGGGACGGAGCACCTACGAGCAGTACTTC. It translates to CASRPGRSTYEQYF.

V and J are TRBV9 and TRBJ1-6; no firm D call. CDR1 SGDLS and CDR2 YYNGEE come from the germline V gene. Trimming stripped 3 bases from V and 8 bases from J, with 12 bases between. The CDR3 has 14 residues. Here the CDR3 reads CASSDLYADSPLHF. The CDR3, as DNA: TGTGCCAGCAGCGACCTTTATGCGGATTCACCCCTCCACTTT.

J is TRBJ1-6 and V is TRBV5-1; 8 nucleotides align to TRBD1. The CDR3 has 14 amino acids. J was trimmed by 10 bases and V by 4 bases; bases with no gene match: 7. Germline V gene data show CDR1 as SGHRS and CDR2 as YFSETQ. The CDR3 sequence: CASSPRTGYSPLHF. CDR3 in DNA: TGCGCCAGCAGCCCGAGGACAGGGTACTCACCCCTCCACTTT.

This clone was observed a few times. The chain is built from TRBV7-7 and TRBJ2-1, with 9 bases matching TRBD1. CDR1 is SSHAT and CDR2 is FNYEAQ in the germline V gene (reference sequence). V trimming: 5 bases; J trimming: 4 bases; junction bases outside the gene matches: 6. CDR3 length: 15 residues. The CDR3 spells CASSQDRGKYNEQFF. The CDR3 nucleotides read TGTGCCAGCAGCCAAGACAGGGGGAAGTACAATGAGCAGTTCTTC. Complete variable domain (other parts from reference TRBV7-7 and TRBJ2-1): GAGVSQSPRYKVTKRGQDVTLRCDPISSHATLYWYQQALGQGPEFLTYFNYEAQPDKSGLPSDRFSAERPEGSISTLTIQRTEQRDSAMYRCASSQDRGKYNEQFFGPGTRLTVL.

This chain joins TRBV5-1 and TRBJ2-6; D gene ambiguous. Per the germline V gene, CDR1 is SGHRS and CDR2 is YFSETQ. Trimming removed 0 bases at V and 0 bases at J, with 16 bases between. The CDR3 contains 19 residues. For the CDR3, the DNA is TGCGCCAGCAGCTTGGGGGAAAGGGCCCCATTCTCTGGGGCCAACGTCCTGACTTTC. Translating gives CASSLGERAPFSGANVLTF.

V gene TRBV6-5 combines with J gene TRBJ2-7; 9 bases agree with TRBD2. The CDR3 covers 15 residues. The J segment lost 0 bases and the V segment lost 4 bases, leaving 4 bases of the junction unmatched. Germline CDR1 reads MNHEY; CDR2 reads SVGAGI. The CDR3 sequence: CASSSAGGVSYEQYF. The CDR3 DNA is TGTGCCAGCAGTTCCGCGGGAGGGGTCTCCTACGAGCAGTACTTC.

This chain uses TRBV11-3 with TRBJ2-1, with D possibly being TRBD2 (5 bases). CDR1 SGHNT and CDR2 YENEEA come from the germline V gene. V lost 1 base and J lost 8, with 15 bases in between. There are 15 residues in the CDR3. CDR3 nucleotide sequence: TGTGCCAGCAGCTTAGGGGTTATTTCGAGGGATGAGCAGTTCTTC. Its translation: CASSLGVISRDEQFF.

The chain carries TRBV6-1 and TRBJ1-1; D is unclear. Germline V gives CDR1 MNHNS, CDR2 SASEGT. This CDR3 comprises 14 residues. V was pared by 3 bases and J by 1 base, with 9 bases between. CDR3 residues: CASSEYGENTEAFF. The CDR3, as DNA: TGTGCCAGCAGTGAGTATGGGGAGAACACTGAAGCTTTCTTT.

V gene TRBV6-4 combines with J gene TRBJ2-7, with TRBD2 matching 8 bases. The trim removed 6 bases at V and 3 bases at J, leaving 10 bases unmatched. The CDR3 sequence is 15 residues long. CDR1 and CDR2 (germline): MRHNA, SNTAGT. The CDR3 loop is CASSARTSSDYEQYF. CDR3 coding DNA: TGTGCCAGCAGCGCCCGGACTAGCTCCGACTACGAGCAGTACTTC.